Presented here are 30 T cell receptor beta chains from one specimen sequenced in a study of shared clonotypes between healthy human individuals. Here immunoSEQ multiplex PCR was the method, and the copy in TCRdb shows in-frame clones only, minus some. The sample includes about 490,000 clones, around 85% of them seen just once. Sequencing was carried out using PBMCs. The receptors were gathered from a woman aged 40-49 years in good health. Some clones in this sample may be carry-over from other donors' samples.

This chain connects TRBV4-3 to TRBJ1-2, with D maybe TRBD1 (6 bases). The CDR3 runs 18 residues. CDR1 is LGHNA, CDR2 YSLEER, per germline. V was trimmed by 5 bases and J by 3 bases, leaving 25 bases between them. The DNA for the CDR3 is TGCGCCAGCAGCGAAGGGGGGAGCGGGGCCAGACCTTACTATGGCTACACCTTC. This translates into CASSEGGSGARPYYGYTF.

Notes on this clone: A read error may be the cause here, since a much bigger clone is one base away. Other DNA sequences from this sample encode an identical CDR3 as well. V usage is TRBV5-5 and J usage is TRBJ2-1, with D unresolved. V lost 4 bases and J lost 0, with 14 bases in between. CDR1 and CDR2 (germline): SGHKS, YYEKEE (reference sequence). This CDR3 contains 16 residues. For the CDR3, the DNA is TGTGCCAGCAGCCTGGCAGTGGCCAGCTCCTACAATGAGCAGTTCTTC. It translates to CASSLAVASSYNEQFF.

A note on this clone: This likely came from a read error, as a far larger clone is one base away. This same CDR3 is encoded by further DNA sequences in the sample. J is TRBJ1-2 and V is TRBV7-2, with D possibly matching TRBD1 (5 bases). Germline loops: CDR1 SGHTA, CDR2 FQGNSA. The CDR3 contains 15 residues. Here the CDR3 DNA reads TGTGCCAGCAGCCCCCGCCCAGGGTCTAGCTATGGCTACACCTTT. Its protein product is CASSPRPGSSYGYTF.

This chain connects TRBV18 to TRBJ1-5; D is possibly TRBD1 (5 bases). The CDR3 totals 14 residues. Germline V CDR1 and CDR2: KGHSH, LQKENI. Trimming stripped 3 bases from V and 5 bases from J, with 11 bases between. The CDR3 DNA reads TGTGCCAGCTCACCCGGGACGGAATATCAGCCCCAGCATTTT. It specifies CASSPGTEYQPQHF.

J is TRBJ2-1 and V is TRBV7-8; 10 bases fit TRBD1. The germline CDR1 and CDR2 sequences are SGHVS and FQNEAQ. With V trimmed by 5 bases and J by 8 bases, 9 bases remained unmatched. The CDR3 loop spans 15 amino acids. CDR3 nucleotides: TGTGCCAGCAGCCACTCTGGACAGGGGGAGGATGAGCAGTTCTTC. Its translation is CASSHSGQGEDEQFF.

The chain carries TRBV6-1 and TRBJ2-7; 14 bases map to TRBD2. The CDR3 has 14 residues. V lost 8 bases to trimming and J lost 7 bases; unmatched junction nucleotides: 7. Per germline, CDR1 MNHNS and CDR2 SASEGT. CDR3 in DNA: TGTGCCAGCCCACCGGGACTAGCGGGAGCTGAGCAGTACTTC. Its protein product is CASPPGLAGAEQYF.

Note on this clone: This sequence is one base from a far larger clone and is likely a read error. Within the sample, other DNA sequences also encode this same CDR3. The V gene is TRBV4-1, the J gene TRBJ1-5; D perhaps matches TRBD1 (5 bases). The CDR3 runs to 13 residues. The germline gives CDR1 MGHRA, CDR2 YSYEKL. CDR3 residues: CASSQQVNQPQHF. CDR3 DNA sequence: TGCGCCAGTAGCCAACAGGTGAATCAGCCCCAGCATTTT.

This rearrangement joins TRBV5-8 to TRBJ1-1; D not certain. V lost 3 bases and J 0 bases, leaving 12 bases between the germline ends. Germline V gene lookup returns CDR1 SGHTS and CDR2 YDEGEE. The CDR3 covers 15 residues. The CDR3 loop is CASSWGGHMNTEAFF. The CDR3 DNA reads as TGTGCCAGCAGCTGGGGTGGGCACATGAACACTGAAGCTTTCTTT. Together with reference TRBV5-8 and TRBJ1-1, the CDR3 gives the full variable domain: EAGVTQSPTHLIKTRGQQATLRCSPISGHTSVYWYQQALGLGLQFLLWYDEGEERNRGNFPPRFSGRQFPNYSSELNVNALELEDSALYLCASSWGGHMNTEAFFGQGTRLTVV.

The rearrangement joins TRBV30 to TRBJ1-2, with D perhaps TRBD1 (5 bases). CDR1 and CDR2 from the germline V gene are GTSNPN and SVGIG (reference sequence). V gave up 5 bases and J gave up 5 bases, with 9 bases separating them. CDR3 length: 11 residues. The DNA for the CDR3 is TGTGCCTGGGGGGCTGCGTATGGCTACACCTTC. It specifies CAWGAAYGYTF.

About this clone: It is likely a read error: a sequence one base away is far more abundant. The V gene is TRBV7-9, the J gene TRBJ2-5; D is possibly TRBD1 (6 bases). Germline V gene lookup returns CDR1 SEHNR and CDR2 FQNEAQ (reference sequence). Trimming shortened V by 1 base and J by 12 bases, and 18 bases separated the two germline ends. The CDR3 is made up of 14 amino acids. In nucleotides, the CDR3 is TGTGCCAGCAGCTTAGTTGGACAGAACCGAGCCAAGTACTTC. Translated: CASSLVGQNRAKYF.

This chain links TRBV15 with TRBJ1-4, with D possibly being TRBD1 (6 bases). The CDR3 consists of 15 residues. In germline, CDR1 is LNHNV, CDR2 YYDKDF (reference sequence). Trimming took 3 bases from V and 6 from J, leaving 14 bases between them. The chain's CDR3 is CATSRSDSRDEKLFF. Written as DNA, the CDR3 is TGTGCCACCAGCAGGTCGGACAGCCGAGATGAAAAACTGTTTTTT.

The chain joins TRBV7-9 to TRBJ2-5; TRBD1 matches at 7 bases. Trimming cost V 5 bases and J 3 bases; bases outside gene matches: 6. CDR1 and CDR2 from the germline V gene are SEHNR and FQNEAQ (reference sequence). CDR3 size: 14 residues. This chain's CDR3 is CASSLQGWEETQYF. In nucleotides, the CDR3 is TGTGCCAGCAGCCTACAGGGGTGGGAAGAGACCCAGTACTTC. Combining the CDR3 with reference TRBV7-9 and TRBJ2-5 gives the whole variable domain DTGVSQNPRHKITKRGQNVTFRCDPISEHNRLYWYRQTLGQGPEFLTYFQNEAQLEKSRLLSDRFSAERPKGSFSTLEIQRTEQGDSAMYLCASSLQGWEETQYFGPGTRLLVL.

The rearrangement uses TRBV30 and TRBJ2-7, with TRBD2 matching 13 bases. The CDR3 has 21 residues. Germline values: CDR1 GTSNPN, CDR2 SVGIG (reference sequence). Unmatched junction bases numbered 23, after V lost 1 base and J lost 5 bases. CDR3 residues: CAWSAEQVLAGGPSAVDEQYF. Written as DNA, the CDR3 is TGTGCCTGGAGTGCAGAACAGGTACTAGCGGGAGGGCCCTCGGCGGTCGACGAGCAGTACTTC. Full variable domain (outside the CDR3, taken from reference TRBV30 and TRBJ2-7): SQTIHQWPATLVQPVGSPLSLECTVEGTSNPNLYWYRQAAGRGLQLLFYSVGIGQISSEVPQNLSASRPQDRQFILSSKKLLLSDSGFYLCAWSAEQVLAGGPSAVDEQYFGPGTRLTVT.

This sequence joins TRBV7-3 and TRBJ1-1, with unresolved D. The CDR3 is 14 amino acids. Trimming removed 2 bases from V and 7 bases from J, with 14 bases in between. The germline CDR1 and CDR2 sequences are SGHTA and FQGTGA. This CDR3 is CASSLEDRLSEAFF. For the CDR3, the DNA is TGTGCCAGCAGCTTAGAGGATCGTTTGAGTGAAGCTTTCTTT.

Of note for this clone: One base separates it from a far larger clone, so it is likely a read error. V usage is TRBV30 and J usage is TRBJ1-2; D unresolved. Germline V lookup: CDR1 GTSNPN, CDR2 SVGIG (reference sequence). The CDR3 totals 15 residues. V lost 1 base and J 1 base, leaving 13 bases between the germline ends. CDR3 nucleotide sequence: TGTGCCTGGAGTGAGGTCAGGAACAATAACTATGGCTACACCTTC. This encodes CAWSEVRNNNYGYTF.

J is TRBJ1-1 and V is TRBV7-9, with no clear D. The CDR3 consists of 14 residues. Germline CDR1 reads SEHNR; CDR2 reads FQNEAQ (reference sequence). V lost 2 bases to trimming and J lost 1 base, with 8 bases between them. CDR3 nucleotides: TGTGCCAGCAGCTTAATACAGACGAACACTGAAGCTTTCTTT. This encodes CASSLIQTNTEAFF.

This chain uses TRBV28 with TRBJ2-2; D gene uncertain. The CDR3 covers 15 residues. Germline V gives CDR1 MDHEN, CDR2 SYDVKM. Between the trimmed V and J ends, which lost 7 bases and 1 base, there was a span of 13 bases. For the CDR3, the DNA is TGTGCCAGCAACTCCCCCCGCTTGAACACCGGGGAGCTGTTTTTT. Its translation: CASNSPRLNTGELFF.

The chain uses TRBV27 and TRBJ2-3; TRBD2 matches at 7 bases. CDR1 is MNHEY, CDR2 SMNVEV, per germline (reference sequence). This CDR3 is 14 amino acids long. With 0 bases clipped from V and 7 bases from J, the junction kept 4 bases outside the gene matches. The CDR3 DNA reads TGTGCCAGCAGTTTATCCGCCGGGGGGTATACGCAGTATTTT. Translating gives CASSLSAGGYTQYF.

About this clone itself: A far larger clone differs by one base, so this is likely a read error. The V call is TRBV29-1, the J call TRBJ1-4, with 7 bases fitting TRBD1. The CDR3 consists of 13 residues. Germline loops: CDR1 SQVTM, CDR2 ANQGSEA. CDR3 residues: CSAEVGGDEKLFF. In DNA form, the CDR3 reads TGCAGCGCTGAAGTAGGGGGCGATGAAAAACTGTTTTTT.

V gene TRBV11-1 combines with J gene TRBJ2-7; 7 positions match TRBD1. From germline, CDR1 is SGHAT and CDR2 FQDESV (reference sequence). Trimming took 4 bases from V and 2 from J; bases not matched to a gene: 8. The CDR3 runs 15 residues. The CDR3 region is CASSYDRAGAYEQYF. The CDR3 DNA follows: TGTGCCAGCAGCTACGACAGGGCAGGGGCCTACGAGCAGTACTTC.

To note about this clone: Only one base separates this from a far larger clonotype, so it likely reflects a read error. The chain joins TRBV6-1 to TRBJ1-1, with D possibly TRBD1 on 6 matching bases. With 2 bases removed from V and 5 bases from J, the gap between germline ends came to 15 bases. Germline V gene sequence: CDR1 MNHNS, CDR2 SASEGT. The CDR3 sequence is 15 residues long. For the CDR3, the DNA is TGTGCCAGCAGTGAACAGGAATACAGGGCGACTGAAGCTTTCTTT. Translated: CASSEQEYRATEAFF.

Here the CDR3 DNA reads TGTGCCAGCAGGGTGGGGCTGGGGAACACCGGGGAGCTGTTTTTT. This translates into CASRVGLGNTGELFF. This chain joins TRBV27 and TRBJ2-2; D may be TRBD1 (5 bases). The germline V gene has CDR1 MNHEY and CDR2 SMNVEV (reference sequence). V lost 6 bases and J lost 1, with 12 bases in between. CDR3 length: 15 residues.

As for this clone: Different DNA sequences within this sample yield the same CDR3. The genes are TRBV15 and TRBJ2-2; TRBD2 matches 12 bases. CDR3 size: 14 residues. V shed 8 bases, J shed 6 bases, and the junction held 4 bases outside the gene matches. Germline loops: CDR1 LNHNV, CDR2 YYDKDF (reference sequence). The CDR3 region is CATRLAGVPGELFF. The CDR3, as DNA: TGTGCCACCCGACTAGCGGGAGTCCCCGGGGAGCTGTTTTTT.

This clone appeared once. The chain combines TRBV5-4 with TRBJ2-4; 10 nucleotides agree with TRBD2. This CDR3 comprises 18 residues. Germline CDR1 reads SGHNT; CDR2 reads YYREEE (reference sequence). The V and J ends lost 3 bases and 0 bases, in that order; junction bases with no gene match: 9. The CDR3 DNA follows: TGTGCCAGCAGCTCGGCTAGCGGGAGTCTAATAGCCAAAAACATTCAGTACTTC. Its translation: CASSSASGSLIAKNIQYF.

The gene calls are TRBV14 and TRBJ2-3; TRBD1 aligns across 10 bases. V trimming: 1 base; J trimming: 1 base; junction bases outside the gene matches: 8. Germline-derived CDR1 and CDR2 are SGHDN and FVKESK. The CDR3 is 18 residues long. The chain's CDR3 is CASSQGHSGTGGTDTQYF. The CDR3 DNA is TGTGCCAGCAGCCAAGGCCACTCCGGGACAGGGGGCACAGATACGCAGTATTTT.

Only a few counts were recorded for this clone. The chain has TRBV21-1 and TRBJ2-6; TRBD1 was called by the table and not checked on the DNA. TRBV21-1 is given as a pseudogene. The CDR3 covers 17 residues. This CDR3 is CASSKGGRLPGANVLTF. CDR3 bases: TGTGCCAGCAGCAAAGGGGGCAGGCTCCCCGGGGCCAACGTCCTGACTTTC.

This chain joins TRBV7-3 and TRBJ2-5, with D possibly matching TRBD1 (5 bases). Germline CDR1 SGHTA, CDR2 FQGTGA. The CDR3 is 15 amino acids. Deletions cut 4 bases from V and 5 bases from J, with 17 bases between. The CDR3 loop reads CASSSQGTSWETQYF. CDR3 nucleotide sequence: TGTGCCAGCAGCTCCCAGGGTACAAGCTGGGAGACCCAGTACTTC. The full variable domain, in which reference TRBV7-3 and TRBJ2-5 provide the parts outside the CDR3, is GAGVSQTPSNKVTEKGKYVELRCDPISGHTALYWYRQSLGQGPEFLIYFQGTGAADDSGLPNDRFFAVRPEGSVSTLKIQRTERGDSAVYLCASSSQGTSWETQYFGPGTRLLVL.

This clone was counted at least ten times. Other DNA variants within this sample encode the same CDR3. The gene calls are TRBV7-2 and TRBJ2-7; D gene uncertain. The germline V gene encodes CDR1 SGHTA and CDR2 FQGNSA. Trimming took off 5 bases at V and 0 bases at J, with 14 bases between the two ends. The CDR3 contains 15 residues. The CDR3 nucleotides are TGTGCCAGCAGCAAAGGGCGGCTAAGCTCCTACGAGCAGTACTTC. Translation: CASSKGRLSSYEQYF.

To note about this clone: A far larger clone is only one base removed, so a read error is likely. Other DNA sequences in the sample encode the same CDR3. The rearrangement joins TRBV20-1 to TRBJ2-5; weak D call: TRBD2 (6 bases). Germline CDR1 is DFQATT and CDR2 is SNEGSKA (reference sequence). V lost 6 bases to trimming and J lost 5 bases, with 10 bases between them. This CDR3 region has 11 residues. The chain's CDR3 is CSARRGETQYF. The CDR3 DNA is TGCAGTGCCAGGAGGGGTGAGACCCAGTACTTC.

The rearrangement uses TRBV29-1 and TRBJ1-1, with TRBD1 identical over 8 bases. The junction had 7 bases not matched to a gene; V was cut back by 7 bases and J by 0 bases. In germline, CDR1 is SQVTM, CDR2 ANQGSEA. This CDR3 has 14 amino acids. The CDR3 reads CSAQQGEVNTEAFF. CDR3 coding DNA: TGCAGCGCCCAACAGGGGGAGGTGAACACTGAAGCTTTCTTT.